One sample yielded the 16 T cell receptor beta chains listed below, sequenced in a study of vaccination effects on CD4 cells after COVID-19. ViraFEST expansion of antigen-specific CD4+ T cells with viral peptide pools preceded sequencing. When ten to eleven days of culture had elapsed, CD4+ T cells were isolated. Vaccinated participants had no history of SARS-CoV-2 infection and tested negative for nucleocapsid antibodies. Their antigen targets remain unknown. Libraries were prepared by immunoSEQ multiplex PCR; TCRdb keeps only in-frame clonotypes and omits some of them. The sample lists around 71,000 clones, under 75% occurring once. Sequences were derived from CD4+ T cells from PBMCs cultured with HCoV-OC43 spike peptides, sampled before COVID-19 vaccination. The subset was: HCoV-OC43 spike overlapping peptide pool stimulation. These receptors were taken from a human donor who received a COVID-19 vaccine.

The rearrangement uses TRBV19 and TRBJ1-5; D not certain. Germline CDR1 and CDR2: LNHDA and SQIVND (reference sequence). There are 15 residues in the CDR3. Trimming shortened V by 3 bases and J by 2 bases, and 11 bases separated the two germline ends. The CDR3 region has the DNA TGTGCCAGTAGTATTCAGTTAACCGGCAATCAGCCCCAGCATTTT. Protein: CASSIQLTGNQPQHF.

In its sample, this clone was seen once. The chain's CDR3 is CASSTGTGRTSNQPQHF. CDR3 in DNA: TGTGCCAGTAGTACTGGGACAGGTAGAACTAGCAATCAGCCCCAGCATTTT. The chain recombines TRBV19 with TRBJ1-5; 8 bases are a match to TRBD1. Germline CDR1 is LNHDA and CDR2 is SQIVND (reference sequence). After removal of 4 bases from V and 0 bases from J, the junction contained 8 bases not matched to a gene. The CDR3 is 17 residues long.

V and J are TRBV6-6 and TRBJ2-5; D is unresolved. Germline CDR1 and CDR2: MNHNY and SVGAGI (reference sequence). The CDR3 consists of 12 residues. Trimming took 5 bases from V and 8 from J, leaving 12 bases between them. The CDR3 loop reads CASSGLSKTQYF. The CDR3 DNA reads TGTGCCAGCAGTGGCCTATCGAAAACCCAGTACTTC.

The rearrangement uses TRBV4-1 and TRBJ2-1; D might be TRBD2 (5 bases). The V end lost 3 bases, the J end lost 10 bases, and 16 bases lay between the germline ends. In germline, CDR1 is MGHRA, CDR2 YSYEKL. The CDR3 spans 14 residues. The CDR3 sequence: CASSHPGYPGEQFF. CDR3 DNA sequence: TGCGCCAGCAGCCATCCGGGATACCCCGGAGAGCAGTTCTTC.

CDR3 DNA sequence: TGCGCCAGCAGCGTATCTAGCGGGGGGGCCATAAGAGAGACCCAGTACTTC. Protein product: CASSVSSGGAIRETQYF. V usage is TRBV5-1 and J usage is TRBJ2-5, with 12 bases identical to TRBD2. V gave up 4 bases and J gave up 4 bases; unmatched junction bases: 11. The CDR3 covers 17 residues. Germline assignment: CDR1 SGHRS and CDR2 YFSETQ.

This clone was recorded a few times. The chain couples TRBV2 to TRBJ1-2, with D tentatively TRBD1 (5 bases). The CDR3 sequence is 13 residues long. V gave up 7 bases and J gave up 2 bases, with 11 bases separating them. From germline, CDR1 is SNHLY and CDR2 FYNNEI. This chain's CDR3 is CASTLAGNYGYTF. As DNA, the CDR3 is TGTGCCAGCACCCTCGCAGGGAACTATGGCTACACCTTC.

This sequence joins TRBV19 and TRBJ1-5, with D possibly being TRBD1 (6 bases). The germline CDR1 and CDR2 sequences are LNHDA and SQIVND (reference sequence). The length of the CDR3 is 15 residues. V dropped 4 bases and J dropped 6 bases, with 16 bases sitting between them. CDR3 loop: CASSTLQGLAQPQHF. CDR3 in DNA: TGTGCCAGTAGTACCCTACAGGGTCTTGCTCAGCCCCAGCATTTT.

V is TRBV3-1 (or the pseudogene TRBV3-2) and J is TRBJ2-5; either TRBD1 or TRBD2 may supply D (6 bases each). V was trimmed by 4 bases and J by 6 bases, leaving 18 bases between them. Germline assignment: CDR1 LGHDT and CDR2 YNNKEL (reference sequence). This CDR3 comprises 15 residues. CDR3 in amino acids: CASSLRMGGAKTQYF. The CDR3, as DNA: TGTGCCAGCAGCCTACGAATGGGGGGCGCGAAGACCCAGTACTTC.

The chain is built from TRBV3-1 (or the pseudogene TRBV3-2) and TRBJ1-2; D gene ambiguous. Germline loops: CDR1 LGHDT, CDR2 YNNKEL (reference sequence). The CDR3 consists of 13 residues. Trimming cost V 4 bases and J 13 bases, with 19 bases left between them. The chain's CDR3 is CASSPFGQEAGTF. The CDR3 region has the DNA TGTGCCAGCAGCCCCTTCGGGCAGGAGGCCGGCACCTTC.

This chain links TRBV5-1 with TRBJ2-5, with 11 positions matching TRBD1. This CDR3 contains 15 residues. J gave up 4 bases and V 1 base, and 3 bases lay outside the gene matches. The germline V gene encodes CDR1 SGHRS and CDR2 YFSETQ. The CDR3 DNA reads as TGCGCCAGCAGCTTGTTGGGACAGGGGGGAGAGACCCAGTACTTC. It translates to CASSLLGQGGETQYF.

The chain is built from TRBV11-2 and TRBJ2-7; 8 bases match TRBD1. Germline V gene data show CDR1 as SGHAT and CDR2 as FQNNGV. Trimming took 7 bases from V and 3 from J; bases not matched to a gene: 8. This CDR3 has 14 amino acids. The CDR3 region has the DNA TGTGCCAGCACCGTAACCAGGGGGCACTACGAGCAGTACGTC. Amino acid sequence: CASTVTRGHYEQYV.

CDR3: CASSRQGGYEQYV. The CDR3 DNA reads TGCGCCAGCAGTCGGCAGGGGGGGTACGAGCAGTACGTC. The chain is built from TRBV10-2 and TRBJ2-7; either TRBD1 or TRBD2 may supply D (7 bases each). Trimming removed 5 bases from V and 4 bases from J, with 12 bases in between. CDR1 is WSHSY, CDR2 SAAADI, per germline. The CDR3 sequence is 13 residues long.

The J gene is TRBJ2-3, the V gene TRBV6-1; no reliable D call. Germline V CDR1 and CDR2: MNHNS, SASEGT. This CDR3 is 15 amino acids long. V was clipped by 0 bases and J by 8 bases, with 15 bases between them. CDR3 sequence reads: CASSEALSQLSTQYF. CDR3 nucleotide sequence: TGTGCCAGCAGTGAAGCGCTTTCCCAATTGTCTACGCAGTATTTT.

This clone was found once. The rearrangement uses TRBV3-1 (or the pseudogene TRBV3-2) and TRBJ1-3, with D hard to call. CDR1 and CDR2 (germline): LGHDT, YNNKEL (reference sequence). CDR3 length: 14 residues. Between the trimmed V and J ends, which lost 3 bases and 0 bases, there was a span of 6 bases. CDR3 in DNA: TGTGCCAGCAGCCAGGGCGCCTCTGGAAACACCATATATTTT. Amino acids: CASSQGASGNTIYF.

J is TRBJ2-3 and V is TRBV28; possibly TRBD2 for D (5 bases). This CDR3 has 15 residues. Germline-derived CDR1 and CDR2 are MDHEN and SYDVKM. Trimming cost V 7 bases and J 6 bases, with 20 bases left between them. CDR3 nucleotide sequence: TGTGCCAGCAACAATCGGCGAGGGATTGGGGATACGCAGTATTTT. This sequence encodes CASNNRRGIGDTQYF.

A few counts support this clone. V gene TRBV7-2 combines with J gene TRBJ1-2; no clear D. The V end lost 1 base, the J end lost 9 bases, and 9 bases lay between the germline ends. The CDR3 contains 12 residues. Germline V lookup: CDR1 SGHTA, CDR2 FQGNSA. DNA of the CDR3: TGTGCCAGCAGCTTAGAGGACCGCCGCTACACCTTC. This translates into CASSLEDRRYTF.